This TCR beta chain was sequenced for a study of sequential checkpoint blockade in melanoma. Treatment here: randomized to nivolumab then ipilimumab (arm A) or the reverse (arm B). DNA-damaging chemotherapy had not been given to any patient beforehand. V shed 6 bases, J shed 5 bases, and the junction held 11 bases outside the gene matches. Germline assignment: CDR1 SNHLY and CDR2 FYNNEI. The CDR3 has 16 residues. The method was immunoSEQ multiplex PCR; TCRdb's version includes in-frame clones alone and lacks a portion of them. Of roughly 6,000 clones in the sample, approximately 26% are singletons; the top ten hold around 8.1%.

This receptor was identified in a human donor with melanoma. The chain carries TRBV2 and TRBJ2-5, with 11 bases fitting TRBD2. The sequencing here drew on tumor tissue (inferred from file names), taken from a patient given nivolumab and ipilimumab in sequence. The DNA of the CDR3 is TGTGCCAGCAGGGGTTCTCTAGCGGGAGGTTGGGAGACCCAGTACTTC. Protein: CASRGSLAGGWETQYF.